Described below is a single T cell receptor (beta chain) sequence and its context. Its antigen is not yet known. No quality values exist for individual bases; no much larger clone is one base distant. The sample belongs to a study of glioma-infiltrating T cells after dendritic cell vaccination (dated by TCRdb to the mid-2010s). Concerning the study at large: Of the approximately 15 glioblastoma patients in the cohort, all drawn from Phase I and II dendritic cell vaccination trials, 9 were newly diagnosed and 6 had recurrent disease. Patients received autologous tumor lysate-pulsed dendritic cell vaccination between about 2002 and 2013. The vaccine was prepared from monocyte-derived dendritic cells that were cultured for approximately seven days with IL-4 and GM-CSF and then pulsed overnight with autologous tumor lysate. Patients received three intradermal dendritic cell vaccine injections at biweekly intervals in the arm below the axilla. Tumor-infiltrating lymphocyte content was quantified and tumor and blood repertoires were compared in dendritic cell-vaccinated glioblastoma patients by deep sequencing of TCR beta CDR3 regions. Survival after dendritic cell vaccination was correlated with TCR sequencing metrics, including TIL content and tumor-blood repertoire overlap.

Measured from the cysteine to the phenylalanine, the CDR3 is 15 residues long. Just the 45-base CDR3 DNA is kept, in frame starting at base 1. Based on the germline V gene, the CDR1 and CDR2 sequences are KGHSH and LQKENI. V has 3 bases trimmed and J has 4 bases trimmed; junction bases matching no gene number 4. TCRB CDR3 regions were amplified from 1.5 to 2.5 ug genomic DNA, or all available DNA if less, using the immunoSEQ assay. The multiplex PCR employed 60 forward primers targeting TCR V beta segments and 13 reverse primers targeting J beta segments. Synthetic control templates were spiked into each sample at limiting dilution to estimate reads per starting template. Sequencing produced 87 bp reads on the Illumina HiSeq System. In the original analysis: PCR and sequencing errors were removed by a nearest neighbor algorithm that merged closely related sequences. TCR overlap was defined as the percentage of unique tumor TCR beta sequences that were also present in the same patient's peripheral blood. TCRdb provides this immuneACCESS table in a form limited to in-frame rearrangements. Some clones are lacking; in checked studies, under half of them reflect an unresolved V gene, and why the rest are absent is not known. The V and J calls and clone size come from that table; D and trimming were worked out from the DNA. The sample yields 80,000 to 100,000 clones; 70% to 80% were counted once. 5.5% to 7% of the sample goes to the ten largest clones.

Study-wide conclusions, independent of this receptor: TCR clonality showed no direct relationship with survival, which suggests that a diverse polyclonal response may matter. After dendritic cell vaccination, a higher estimated pretreatment TIL content predicted longer time to progression and overall survival. The TCR overlap response model with three groups was called speculative and said to need prospective validation. The cohort was small and heterogeneous, only a few patients had full blood and tumor sets, and even fewer had initial-recurrent tumor pairs.

Patients were selected for having adequate residual fresh-frozen tumor tissue and more than two years of available survival data. None of the glioblastoma patients carried an isocitrate dehydrogenase mutation, although molecular status otherwise varied. PBMC were collected before vaccination, two weeks after the third vaccination, and at tumor progression if progression occurred. Genomic DNA was extracted with the Qiagen DNeasy Blood extraction Kit. Sequenced here: blood, sampled before dendritic cell vaccination. The receptor comes from a human donor with glioblastoma. The chain is encoded by TRBV18 joined to TRBJ2-1; a stretch of 9 junction bases matches TRBD2. The CDR3 is CASSPGTSRYNEQFF. The DNA sequence reads TGTGCCAGCTCACCCGGGACTAGCAGATACAATGAGCAGTTCTTC.